This TCR beta chain is drawn from a study of cytomegalovirus exposure and HLA in healthy donors. Study observations and caveats: Being indistinguishable, some V segments were excluded, TRBV6-2 and TRBV6-3 among them.

To note about this clone: The antigen is undetermined.

Primers for the PCR totalled 60 Vbeta and 13 Jbeta. The method was immunoSEQ multiplex PCR; TCRdb's version includes in-frame clones alone and lacks a portion of them. The table has about 130,000 clones, 75% to 80% seen once. Germline V gives CDR1 MNHNS, CDR2 SASEGT. Trimming removed 2 bases from V and 1 base from J, with 21 bases in between. The CDR3 has 18 amino acids. Sequencing used PBMCs. This clonotype was obtained from a man younger than 45 in good health and CMV-seronegative. V gene TRBV6-1 combines with J gene TRBJ2-7; D is perhaps TRBD2 (5 bases). This CDR3 is CASSEPGAPAGQSYEQYF. The CDR3 bases are TGTGCCAGCAGTGAACCTGGAGCCCCGGCGGGCCAGTCCTACGAGCAGTACTTC.